This T cell receptor beta chain was observed in a study of T-cell reconstitution after alpha-beta-depleted transplantation in children. Whole-study findings and limits: Several hundred expanded graft clones reportedly gave rise to the alpha-beta T cells present about two months after transplant. T-cell numbers and diversity one year post-transplant derived largely from freshly generated T cells.

Comment on this clonotype: Its target is unknown.

Preparation of the TCRbeta library used unique molecular identifiers. TCRdb called the PCR reads again in MiXCR, with one record for every CDR3 protein. The sample has about 980,000 distinct CDR3 sequences; 25% to 30% are singletons. Between the trimmed V and J ends, which lost 2 bases and 10 bases, there was a span of 16 bases. This CDR3 has 14 residues. Germline loops: CDR1 SGHKS, CDR2 YYEKEE (reference sequence). Sequences were derived from PBMCs, mostly from graft donor cells, sampled 360 days after TCRalphabeta/CD19-depleted stem cell transplant. The TCR comes from a boy younger than two who had a stem cell transplant for SCID, so the T cells may come from the graft donor. The J gene is TRBJ2-1, the V gene TRBV5-5; D perhaps matches TRBD2 (6 bases). This CDR3 is CASSFRGSSKEQFF. CDR3 sequence (DNA): TGTGCCAGCAGCTTCCGGGGGAGCAGCAAAGAGCAGTTCTTC.